This T cell receptor (beta chain) was retrieved from a study of T cell responses to AZD1222 COVID-19 vaccine. General study findings and limits: Just a handful of AZD1222 recipients were seropositive at baseline. Spike-spanning, vaccine-associated CD4 TCRs were dominant at 160-218 and 743-854.

TCRdb's table, derived via immunoSEQ multiplex PCR, lists solely in-frame clones and lacks some. The table has about 67,000 clones, approximately 81% seen once; the top ten hold approximately 21%. There are a few counts of this clone. Its specificity is not known. This material consisted of peripheral blood, taken on day 0 of AZD1222 vaccination. This receptor was obtained from an adult in good health.

This CDR3 is CASSIGTGNSYNSPLHF. CDR3 sequence (DNA): TGTGCCAGTAGTATTGGGACAGGGAACTCCTATAATTCACCCCTCCACTTT. The rearrangement joins TRBV19 to TRBJ1-6; 9 nucleotides line up with TRBD1. Germline V gene data show CDR1 as LNHDA and CDR2 as SQIVND (reference sequence). V was clipped by 3 bases and J by 0 bases; unmatched bases: 3. This CDR3 has 17 residues. The full variable domain, its missing parts supplied by reference TRBV19 and TRBJ1-6, is DGGITQSPKYLFRKEGQNVTLSCEQNLNHDAMYWYRQDPGQGLRLIYYSQIVNDFQKGDIAEGYSVSREKKESFPLTVTSAQKNPTAFYLCASSIGTGNSYNSPLHFGNGTRLTVT.